This is a list of T cell receptor beta chains from one sample in a study of radiotherapy plus CTLA-4 blockade in lung cancer. The table came from immunoSEQ multiplex PCR; TCRdb's copy has only in-frame clones and leaves some out. The table records more than 75,000 clones, around 72% of them present only once. The sample consisted of peripheral blood, taken from a patient treated with radiotherapy plus ipilimumab. Every receptor here comes from a human donor with non-small cell lung cancer that progressed on radiotherapy plus ipilimumab. CDR3s include the opening cysteine and the closing phenylalanine or tryptophan. A D gene is named only where the DNA matches it firmly. The size entry is marked missing in some rows and otherwise reads once, few, many or a size class.

TRBJ2-7 TRBD1 TRBV6-6 NA CASSYSLPVTGAEQYF TGTGCCAGCAGTTACTCTCTCCCCGTTACAGGGGCCGAGCAGTACTTC
TRBJ1-2 TRBD1 TRBV10-3 NA CAISEGTAANYGYTF TGTGCCATCAGTGAAGGGACAGCGGCTAACTATGGCTACACCTTC
TRBJ2-7 TRBD2 TRBV7-8 NA CASSLAMAGGFYEQYF TGTGCCAGCAGCTTAGCGATGGCGGGAGGGTTCTACGAGCAGTACTTC
TRBJ2-1 NA TRBV9 NA CASSVAVGSSYNEQFF TGTGCCAGCAGCGTAGCTGTCGGGTCTTCGTACAATGAGCAGTTCTTC
TRBJ2-6 TRBD1 TRBV5-8 few CASRTGQGRAGANVLTF TGTGCCAGCAGAACTGGACAGGGTCGAGCTGGGGCCAACGTCCTGACTTTC
TRBJ2-1 NA TRBV7-6 once CASRALTYNEQFF TGTGCCAGCAGGGCTCTTACCTACAATGAGCAGTTCTTC
TRBJ1-1 NA TRBV14 few CASSQGMTEAFF TGTGCCAGCAGCCAAGGTATGACTGAAGCTTTCTTT
TRBJ2-2 NA TRBV7-2 once CASSLNGVANTGELFF TGTGCCAGCAGCTTGAATGGAGTCGCGAACACCGGGGAGCTGTTTTTT
TRBJ1-1 NA TRBV28 NA CASSPGEFGRAFF TGTGCCAGCAGCCCGGGGGAATTCGGGCGAGCTTTCTTT
TRBJ2-1 TRBD2 TRBV5-4 NA CASSLEGAGGPWEQFF TGTGCCAGCAGCTTGGAGGGGGCGGGAGGGCCGTGGGAGCAGTTCTTC
TRBJ1-2 NA TRBV29-1 NA CSVEVREGGYTF TGCAGCGTTGAAGTCAGGGAGGGTGGCTACACCTTC
TRBJ2-7 NA TRBV10-3 NA CAISESGRSEQYF TGTGCCATCAGTGAGTCGGGTAGGTCAGAGCAGTACTTC
TRBJ1-1 NA TRBV18 NA CASSPQQGKRTEAFF TGTGCCAGCTCACCTCAGCAGGGGAAGAGGACTGAAGCTTTCTTT
TRBJ2-2 TRBD1 TRBV7-9 NA CASSGRDRPPMGTGELFF TGTGCCAGCAGCGGTCGGGACAGGCCTCCCATGGGCACCGGGGAGCTGTTTTTT
TRBJ2-1 TRBD2 TRBV30 NA CAWSPPGLAGNEQFF TGTGCCTGGAGTCCTCCGGGACTAGCAGGTAATGAGCAGTTCTTC
TRBJ1-1 NA TRBV4-1 NA CASSQDPVFAEAFF TGCGCCAGCAGCCAAGATCCAGTTTTTGCTGAAGCTTTCTTT
TRBJ2-3 TRBD2 TRBV6-6 few CASSLAGSTDTQYF TGTGCCAGCAGTCTAGCGGGGAGCACAGATACGCAGTATTTT
TRBJ1-2 TRBD1 TRBV6-1 NA CASSSRTGLYGYTF TGTGCCAGCAGTTCAAGGACAGGGCTGTATGGCTACACCTTC
TRBJ2-7 NA TRBV6-1 NA CASSDITASYEQYF TGTGCCAGCAGTGACATTACAGCCAGTTACGAGCAGTACTTC
TRBJ2-5 NA TRBV4-2 NA CASSQDWGKGKTQYF TGTGCCAGCAGCCAAGATTGGGGGAAAGGGAAGACCCAGTACTTC
TRBJ2-7 TRBD2 TRBV7-9 NA CASSDISGSYEQYF TGTGCCAGCAGCGACATTAGCGGGAGCTACGAGCAGTACTTC
TRBJ2-1 TRBD2 TRBV5-1 NA CASTVLAGGNEQFF TGCGCCAGCACCGTTCTAGCGGGAGGCAATGAGCAGTTCTTC
TRBJ2-3 NA TRBV29-1 once CSVALGSTSTDTQYF TGCAGCGTTGCTCTGGGTTCTACTAGCACAGATACGCAGTATTTT
TRBJ2-3 NA TRBV4-3 NA CASSVRHSTDTQYF TGCGCCAGCAGCGTCAGGCACAGCACAGATACGCAGTATTTT
TRBJ1-1 TRBD1 TRBV5-6 once CASSFDRGPEAFF TGTGCCAGCAGCTTCGACAGGGGACCTGAAGCTTTCTTT
TRBJ2-7 TRBD1 TRBV5-1 once CASSTGGKGYEQYF TGCGCCAGCAGCACAGGGGGCAAGGGCTACGAGCAGTACTTC
TRBJ1-6 TRBD1 TRBV5-4 NA CASSLAAQGDSPLHF TGTGCCAGCAGCTTGGCCGCTCAGGGGGATTCACCCCTCCACTTT
TRBJ2-5 NA TRBV5-1 NA CASSLRGYREETQYF TGCGCCAGCAGCTTGCGGGGTTACAGGGAGGAGACCCAGTACTTC